One T cell receptor beta chain is described in this entry. The table lists this clonotype with many counts. The clone's antigen remains unknown. The record has no base qualities; no much larger clone is one base away. A case-control design nested within a healthcare worker cohort in London, UK, was used, with weekly nasopharyngeal swab PCR tests and blood sampling performed. Healthcare workers were recruited between 23 and 31 March 2020, during the week of the UK lockdown, and were followed weekly for up to about 15 weeks. This record belongs to a study of early T cells in non-severe SARS-CoV-2 infection (dated by TCRdb to about 2021). Notes on the research overall: Because TCR sequencing was done on bulk RNA from unsorted whole blood, the alpha and beta chains could not be paired. Beyond this particular receptor, the publication reports: VDJdb matching was skewed toward anti-spike CD8 responses, so virus-specific expansions were likely underestimated and private and CD4 specificities were missed.

Libraries were built with 5' RACE. Instrument on record: NextSeq 500. To correct for sequencing error and PCR bias, the TCR library protocol tagged individual cDNA molecules with unique molecular identifiers. Sequencing covered both TCR alpha and beta chains, and within each sample the abundances of alpha and beta sequences were tightly co-correlated. From the authors' description of their analysis: Decombinator V4 was used to perform V gene, J gene and CDR3 annotation of TCR sequences. TCRs were defined as expanded if a significant change between any two time points was detected under a Poisson model with p below 0.0001. TCR abundances were normalised to the total number of TCRs sequenced per sample and were expressed as counts per million. VDJdb, accessed on 1 November 2021, was searched for TCRs annotated for CMV, EBV and SARS-CoV-2, and TCRs annotated for more than one antigen were excluded. The public reads were run again by TCRdb, first through fastp at Q25 and then through MiXCR, and only productive beta chains were kept. Merged by CDR3 protein, the rows form single entries marked with the most common genes and DNA. The authors' filters were not applied to this entry. This sample holds around 26,000 distinct CDR3 sequences; around 4.4% were observed only once. The top ten clones comprise about 4.2% of the sample.

The sequence came from an adult who was a healthcare worker with PCR-confirmed SARS-CoV-2 infection or an uninfected control (not recorded which). Material: whole blood.

The CDR3 amino acid sequence is: CASSLGRNQPQHF. The DNA reads as follows: TGTGCCAGCAGTTTGGGCAGAAATCAGCCCCAGCATTTT. The sequence is built from TRBV27 and TRBJ1-5, with the D segment identity uncertain. Deletion took 3 bases off V and 4 bases off J, with a span of 7 bases between the germline ends. Including cysteine and phenylalanine, the CDR3 has 13 amino acids. Only the CDR3 region is kept as DNA, spanning 39 bases read in frame from base 1. The germline V gene (reference sequence) gives CDR1 as MNHEY and CDR2 as SMNVEV.